What follows are 30 T cell receptor beta chains derived from one specimen sequenced in a study of T cells after posttransplantation cyclophosphamide. TCRdb's copy holds only in-frame clones and misses some; the assay was immunoSEQ multiplex PCR. This sample has over 25,000 clones, each found more than once. The sequenced material came from PBMCs. The receptors originated from a woman in her 30s in good health and a related stem cell transplant donor.

This clone was counted many times. This sequence joins TRBV27 and TRBJ1-3; 8 bases fit TRBD1. The CDR3 totals 14 residues. The J segment lost 4 bases and the V segment lost 6 bases, leaving 5 bases of the junction unmatched. CDR1 is MNHEY and CDR2 is SMNVEV in the germline V gene (reference sequence). As DNA, the CDR3 is TGTGCCAGCAGCCTGACAGGGGAAGGAAACACCATATATTTT. Its translation is CASSLTGEGNTIYF.

This clone was recorded at least ten times. The chain's CDR3 is CSAEGGYEQYF. The CDR3 DNA sequence: TGCAGTGCGGAGGGGGGGTACGAGCAGTACTTC. The V call is TRBV20-1, the J call TRBJ2-7, with D perhaps matching TRBD2 (7 bases). The V and J ends lost 6 bases and 4 bases respectively, with 10 bases between them. The CDR3 spans 11 residues. Germline V lookup: CDR1 DFQATT, CDR2 SNEGSKA (reference sequence).

This clone was seen at least ten times. CDR3 loop: CASSLGRQGADTQYF. Written as DNA, the CDR3 is TGTGCCAGCAGCTTGGGTAGACAGGGGGCAGATACGCAGTATTTT. V usage is TRBV5-6 and J usage is TRBJ2-3, with 9 bases that match TRBD1. The germline V gene encodes CDR1 SGHDT and CDR2 YYEEEE. The CDR3 is made up of 15 amino acids. With V trimmed by 0 bases and J by 4 bases, 3 bases remained unmatched. Drawing the rest from reference TRBV5-6 and TRBJ2-3, the complete variable domain is DAGVTQSPTHLIKTRGQQVTLRCSPKSGHDTVSWYQQALGQGPQFIFQYYEEEERQRGNFPDRFSGHQFPNYSSELNVNALLLGDSALYLCASSLGRQGADTQYFGPGTRLTVL.

At least ten counts were recorded for this clone. The chain combines TRBV19 with TRBJ1-4; D may be TRBD1 (6 bases). Germline V gene lookup returns CDR1 LNHDA and CDR2 SQIVND (reference sequence). Trimming pared 6 bases from V and 8 bases from J, leaving 19 bases between. The CDR3 extends over 15 amino acids. The CDR3 region has the DNA TGTGCCAGTAGCGACGGATCTATAAGGGGGGAAAAACTGTTTTTT. This encodes CASSDGSIRGEKLFF.

The table lists this clone with many counts. This chain joins TRBV6-2 or TRBV6-3 and TRBJ2-6; no clear D. Looked up from germline, CDR1 is MNHEY and CDR2 is SVGEGT. Trimming cost V 5 bases and J 0 bases, with 11 bases left between them. The CDR3 has 16 residues. CDR3: CASSQPGDSGANVLTF. In DNA, the CDR3 is TGTGCCAGCAGTCAGCCGGGTGACTCTGGGGCCAACGTCCTGACTTTC.

This clone was observed many times. This chain links TRBV7-2 with TRBJ1-5; D might be TRBD1 (6 bases). This CDR3 contains 14 residues. The V and J ends lost 8 bases and 0 bases respectively, with 11 bases between them. Germline CDR1 SGHTA, CDR2 FQGNSA. The CDR3 spells CASATGRSNQPQHF. The CDR3 region has the DNA TGTGCCAGCGCCACAGGGCGTAGCAATCAGCCCCAGCATTTT. The whole variable domain, remainder taken from reference TRBV7-2 and TRBJ1-5, is GAGVSQSPSNKVTEKGKDVELRCDPISGHTALYWYRQSLGQGLEFLIYFQGNSAPDKSGLPSDRFSAERTGGSVSTLTIQRTQQEDSAVYLCASATGRSNQPQHFGDGTRLSIL.

This clone was recorded at least ten times. The rearrangement joins TRBV24-1 to TRBJ1-6; TRBD1 aligns across 8 bases. Germline V lookup: CDR1 KGHDR, CDR2 SFDVKD. The V gene end was trimmed by 4 bases and the J gene end by 6 bases; junction bases not matched to a gene: 1. The CDR3 length is 14 residues. The CDR3 bases are TGTGCCACCAGTGAGGACAGGGCTAATTCACCCCTCCACTTT. Translated: CATSEDRANSPLHF.

This clone was observed at least ten times. V is TRBV4-3 and J is TRBJ1-2, with D possibly being TRBD1 (5 bases). The V and J ends lost 7 bases and 1 base respectively, with 13 bases between them. CDR1 is LGHNA and CDR2 is YSLEER in the germline V gene. This CDR3 has 14 residues. CDR3 sequence reads: CASTPGGINYGYTF. The DNA of the CDR3 is TGCGCCAGCACCCCGGGGGGGATTAACTATGGCTACACCTTC.

This clone came up many times. V is TRBV6-1 and J is TRBJ2-7; 11 bases line up with TRBD2. Unmatched junction bases numbered 6, after V lost 8 bases and J lost 3 bases. This CDR3 comprises 14 residues. Germline V CDR1 and CDR2: MNHNS, SASEGT. DNA of the CDR3: TGTGCCAGCTCTTTAGCGGGGGGGCTCTACGAGCAGTACTTC. Translating it yields CASSLAGGLYEQYF.

V is TRBV12-3 or TRBV12-4 and J is TRBJ1-1, with 7 bases lining up with TRBD1. This CDR3 comprises 14 residues. The V segment lost 1 base and the J segment 5 bases; nucleotides outside the gene matches: 4. In nucleotides, the CDR3 is TGTGCCAGCAGTTTAGAGGGGGCGCAGACTGAAGCTTTCTTT. Amino acids: CASSLEGAQTEAFF.

This clone was recorded at least ten times. The rearrangement uses TRBV9 and TRBJ1-1; D is uncertain. Germline CDR1 is SGDLS and CDR2 is YYNGEE. This CDR3 contains 13 residues. V was cut by 2 bases and J by 1 base, with 6 bases left in between. CDR3 nucleotide sequence: TGTGCCAGCAGCGTCACAGCGAACACTGAAGCTTTCTTT. Encoded protein: CASSVTANTEAFF.

At least ten counts were recorded for this clone. The rearrangement links TRBV12-3 or TRBV12-4 to TRBJ2-1, with 9 nucleotides matching TRBD2. V was clipped by 3 bases and J by 6 bases; unmatched bases: 3. The CDR3 runs 14 residues. This CDR3 reads CASSFGGGANEQFF. CDR3 DNA sequence: TGTGCCAGCAGTTTTGGCGGGGGGGCCAATGAGCAGTTCTTC.

This clone was recorded many times. The gene calls are TRBV4-1 and TRBJ1-1; D is unresolved. Trimming took 4 bases from V and 3 from J, leaving 12 bases between them. The germline gives CDR1 MGHRA, CDR2 YSYEKL. This CDR3 is 14 amino acids long. This CDR3 reads CASSPLMRDTEAFF. The CDR3 DNA sequence: TGCGCCAGCAGCCCGTTGATGAGGGACACTGAAGCTTTCTTT.

The table lists this clone with a few counts. The CDR3 sequence: CSATTAYEQYF. The DNA of the CDR3 is TGCAGTGCTACCACAGCCTACGAGCAGTACTTC. V gene TRBV20-1 combines with J gene TRBJ2-7; D uncertain. Deletions cut 4 bases from V and 2 bases from J, with 6 bases between. CDR1 is DFQATT and CDR2 is SNEGSKA in the germline V gene (reference sequence). CDR3 length equals 11 residues.

This clone was counted at least ten times. The CDR3 coding sequence is TGTGCCAGTAGTATAGGACAGGGTGGCACTGAAGCTTTCTTT. Translating it yields CASSIGQGGTEAFF. The J gene is TRBJ1-1, the V gene TRBV19; 7 bases are shared with TRBD1. V was pared by 1 base and J by 4 bases, with 3 bases of the junction left unmatched. CDR3 size: 14 residues. Germline-derived CDR1 and CDR2 are LNHDA and SQIVND (reference sequence).

This clone was seen ten or more times. The chain couples TRBV5-1 to TRBJ1-1; D is uncertain. CDR3 length: 12 residues. Trimming cost V 4 bases and J 5 bases, with 9 bases left between them. CDR1 SGHRS and CDR2 YFSETQ come from the germline V gene. Here the CDR3 reads CASSIERTEAFF. The CDR3, as DNA: TGCGCCAGCAGCATCGAGAGGACTGAAGCTTTCTTT. Complete variable domain (other parts from reference TRBV5-1 and TRBJ1-1): KAGVTQTPRYLIKTRGQQVTLSCSPISGHRSVSWYQQTPGQGLQFLFEYFSETQRNKGNFPGRFSGRQFSNSRSEMNVSTLELGDSALYLCASSIERTEAFFGQGTRLTVV.

This clone was detected many times. The rearrangement links TRBV7-9 to TRBJ1-1, with a possible D match to TRBD1 (5 bases). From germline, CDR1 is SEHNR and CDR2 FQNEAQ (reference sequence). V was trimmed by 5 bases and J by 5 bases, leaving 12 bases between them. This CDR3 is 13 amino acids long. The CDR3 protein is CASSVGAGTEAFF. The CDR3 nucleotides read TGTGCCAGCAGCGTAGGGGCAGGGACTGAAGCTTTCTTT.

This clone was counted many times. This chain joins TRBV4-2 and TRBJ1-1, with D possibly TRBD1 on 5 matching bases. The CDR3 loop spans 15 amino acids. Germline CDR1 and CDR2: LGHNA and YNFKEQ. Trimming removed 0 bases from V and 2 bases from J, with 10 bases in between. DNA of the CDR3: TGTGCCAGCAGCCAAGAAGACGGACAAAACACTGAAGCTTTCTTT. It translates to CASSQEDGQNTEAFF.

At least ten counts were recorded for this clone. V and J are TRBV19 and TRBJ2-1; a weak D match, TRBD1 (6 bases). Germline V gene data show CDR1 as LNHDA and CDR2 as SQIVND (reference sequence). CDR3 length: 13 amino acids. V lost 7 bases and J 5 bases, leaving 12 bases between the germline ends. The CDR3 bases are TGTGCCAGTACGACGGACAGCAACAATGAGCAGTTCTTC. It specifies CASTTDSNNEQFF.

There are many counts of this clone. This sequence joins TRBV19 and TRBJ2-5, with D tentatively TRBD2 (5 bases). The ends were cut back, 5 bases at V and 5 bases at J, with 15 bases in the middle. The CDR3 has 14 amino acids. The germline gives CDR1 LNHDA, CDR2 SQIVND (reference sequence). The chain's CDR3 is CASSPQLDSETQYF. CDR3 DNA: TGTGCCAGTAGTCCCCAACTAGACTCGGAGACCCAGTACTTC.

This clone was seen repeatedly, ten times or more. The chain employs TRBV5-6 and TRBJ1-2; D may be TRBD1 (5 bases). The germline V gene encodes CDR1 SGHDT and CDR2 YYEEEE. Trimming pared 1 base from V and 8 bases from J, leaving 15 bases between. The CDR3 is made up of 14 amino acids. The CDR3 sequence: CASSLQTAASGYTF. The CDR3 DNA reads TGTGCCAGCAGCTTGCAGACAGCCGCCTCGGGCTACACCTTC.

This clone has ten or more counts. The rearrangement joins TRBV4-2 to TRBJ2-2, with 11 bases aligning to TRBD1. V shed 4 bases and J 4 bases; nucleotides not matched to a gene: 2. The CDR3 loop spans 15 amino acids. The germline V gene encodes CDR1 LGHNA and CDR2 YNFKEQ. The CDR3 is CASSRGTGGTGELFF. The CDR3 DNA reads TGTGCCAGCAGCCGCGGGACAGGGGGCACCGGGGAGCTGTTTTTT.

This clone came up many times. V usage is TRBV2 and J usage is TRBJ1-2, with 7 bases matching TRBD1. The V gene's germline CDR1 is SNHLY and CDR2 FYNNEI. The CDR3 runs 16 residues. J lost 8 bases, V lost 7 bases, and 19 bases had no gene match. The CDR3 nucleotides read TGTGCCAGCATCCGAGGGGGCAGGGGACCTAAGCGCGGCTACACCTTC. It is translated as CASIRGGRGPKRGYTF.

Only a few counts were recorded for this clone. The chain is built from TRBV29-1 and TRBJ2-3; 10 nucleotides align to TRBD1. Germline values: CDR1 SQVTM, CDR2 ANQGSEA. The CDR3 loop spans 14 amino acids. V lost 1 base to trimming and J lost 5 bases; unmatched junction nucleotides: 3. The CDR3 DNA is TGCAGCGTTGAAGGGACAGGGGGTGTAGATACGCAGTATTTT. Residues: CSVEGTGGVDTQYF.

This clone was counted ten times or more. This rearrangement joins TRBV19 to TRBJ1-1; a weak D match, TRBD1 (5 bases). This CDR3 has 15 amino acids. V lost 3 bases to trimming and J lost 2 bases, with 13 bases between them. Germline values: CDR1 LNHDA, CDR2 SQIVND (reference sequence). CDR3 sequence: CASSILGRGNTEAFF. The DNA of the CDR3 is TGTGCCAGTAGTATCTTGGGAAGGGGAAACACTGAAGCTTTCTTT.

This clone has just a few counts. The rearrangement links TRBV10-3 to TRBJ1-5, with D maybe TRBD1 (5 bases). CDR1 is ENHRY, CDR2 SYGVKD, per germline. The CDR3 runs to 15 residues. Trimming took off 6 bases at V and 0 bases at J, with 12 bases between the two ends. The CDR3 spells CAISSSGYSNQPQHF. The CDR3 DNA follows: TGTGCCATCAGCTCCTCAGGGTATAGCAATCAGCCCCAGCATTTT.

This clone came up many times. The gene calls are TRBV5-1 and TRBJ2-7; weak D call: TRBD1 (5 bases). Germline V gene lookup returns CDR1 SGHRS and CDR2 YFSETQ. The length of the CDR3 is 16 residues. V shed 0 bases and J shed 0 bases, with 13 bases lying between them. CDR3 sequence (DNA): TGCGCCAGCAGCTTGGCGCAGGGAACTTCCTCCTACGAGCAGTACTTC. This encodes CASSLAQGTSSYEQYF.

This clone was found many times. The V call is TRBV4-1, the J call TRBJ1-1; D remains ambiguous. Trimming removed 3 bases from V and 10 bases from J, with 9 bases in between. CDR3 size: 11 residues. CDR1 MGHRA and CDR2 YSYEKL come from the germline V gene. CDR3 loop: CASSHLKGAFF. The CDR3 region has the DNA TGCGCCAGCAGCCATCTCAAGGGAGCTTTCTTT.

This clone was picked up many times. V and J are TRBV11-1 and TRBJ1-1; 8 nucleotides match TRBD1. Germline V lookup: CDR1 SGHAT, CDR2 FQDESV (reference sequence). Losses at the gene ends were 7 bases for V and 6 bases for J; bases not matched to a gene: 7. This CDR3 is built from 13 residues. The CDR3 bases are TGTGCCAGCAACGGACAGGGCGGTTCTGAAGCTTTCTTT. Translating gives CASNGQGGSEAFF.

This clone was observed a few times. The chain combines TRBV29-1 with TRBJ2-2; D is unresolved. CDR3 length equals 11 residues. Germline V gene data show CDR1 as SQVTM and CDR2 as ANQGSEA. Trimming removed 6 bases from V and 7 bases from J, with 9 bases in between. CDR3 nucleotides: TGCAGCGTCCTAGTTAGCGGGGAGCTGTTTTTT. Its protein product is CSVLVSGELFF.